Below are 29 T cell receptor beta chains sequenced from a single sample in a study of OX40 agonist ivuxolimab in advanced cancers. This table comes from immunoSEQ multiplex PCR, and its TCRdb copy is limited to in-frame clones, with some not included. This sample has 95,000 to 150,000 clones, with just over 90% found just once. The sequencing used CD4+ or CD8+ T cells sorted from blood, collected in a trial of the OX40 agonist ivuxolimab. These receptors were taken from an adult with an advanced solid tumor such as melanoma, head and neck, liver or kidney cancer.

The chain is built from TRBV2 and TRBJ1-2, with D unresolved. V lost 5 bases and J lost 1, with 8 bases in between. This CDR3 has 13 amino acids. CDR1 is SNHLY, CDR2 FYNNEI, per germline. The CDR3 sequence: CASSYDGNYGYTF. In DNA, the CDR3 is TGTGCCAGCAGTTATGACGGTAACTATGGCTACACCTTC. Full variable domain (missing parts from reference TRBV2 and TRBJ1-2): EPEVTQTPSHQVTQMGQEVILRCVPISNHLYFYWYRQILGQKVEFLVSFYNNEISEKSEIFDDQFSVERPDGSNFTLKIRSTKLEDSAMYFCASSYDGNYGYTFGSGTRLTVV.

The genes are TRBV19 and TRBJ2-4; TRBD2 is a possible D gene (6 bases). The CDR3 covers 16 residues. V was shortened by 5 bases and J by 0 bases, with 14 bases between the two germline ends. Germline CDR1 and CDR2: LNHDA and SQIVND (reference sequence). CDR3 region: CASSRGGALAKNIQYF. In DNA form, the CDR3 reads TGTGCCAGTAGTCGAGGAGGGGCACTAGCCAAAAACATTCAGTACTTC. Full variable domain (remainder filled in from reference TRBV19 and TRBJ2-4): DGGITQSPKYLFRKEGQNVTLSCEQNLNHDAMYWYRQDPGQGLRLIYYSQIVNDFQKGDIAEGYSVSREKKESFPLTVTSAQKNPTAFYLCASSRGGALAKNIQYFGAGTRLSVL.

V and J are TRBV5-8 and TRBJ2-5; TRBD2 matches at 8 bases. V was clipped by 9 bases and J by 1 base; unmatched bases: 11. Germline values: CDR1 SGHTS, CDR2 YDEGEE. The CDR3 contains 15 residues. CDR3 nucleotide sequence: TGTGCCACCTCCAGAAGCGGGGGAGTCCAAGAGACCCAGTACTTC. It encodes CATSRSGGVQETQYF. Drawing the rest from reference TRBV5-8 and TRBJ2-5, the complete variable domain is EAGVTQSPTHLIKTRGQQATLRCSPISGHTSVYWYQQALGLGLQFLLWYDEGEERNRGNFPPRFSGRQFPNYSSELNVNALELEDSALYLCATSRSGGVQETQYFGPGTRLLVL.

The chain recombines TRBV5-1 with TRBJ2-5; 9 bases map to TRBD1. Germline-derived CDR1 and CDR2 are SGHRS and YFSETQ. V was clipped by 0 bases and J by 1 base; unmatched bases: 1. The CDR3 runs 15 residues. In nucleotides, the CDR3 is TGCGCCAGCAGCTTGGGGGGACAGGGCCAAGAGACCCAGTACTTC. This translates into CASSLGGQGQETQYF.

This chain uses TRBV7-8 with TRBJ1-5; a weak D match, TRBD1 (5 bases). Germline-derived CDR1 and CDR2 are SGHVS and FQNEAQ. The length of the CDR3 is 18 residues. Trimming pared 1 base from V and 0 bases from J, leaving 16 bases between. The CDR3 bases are TGTGCCAGCAGCTTAGTCGCAGGGTTGAGGTATAGCAATCAGCCCCAGCATTTT. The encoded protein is CASSLVAGLRYSNQPQHF. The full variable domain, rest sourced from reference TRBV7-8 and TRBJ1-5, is GAGVSQSPRYKVAKRGQDVALRCDPISGHVSLFWYQQALGQGPEFLTYFQNEAQLDKSGLPSDRFFAERPEGSVSTLKIQRTQQEDSAVYLCASSLVAGLRYSNQPQHFGDGTRLSIL.

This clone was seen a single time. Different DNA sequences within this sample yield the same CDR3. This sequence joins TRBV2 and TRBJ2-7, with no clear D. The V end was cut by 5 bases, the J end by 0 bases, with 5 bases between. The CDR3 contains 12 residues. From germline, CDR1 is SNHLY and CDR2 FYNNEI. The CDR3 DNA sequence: TGTGCCAGCAGTACCTCCTCCTACGAGCAGTACTTC. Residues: CASSTSSYEQYF.

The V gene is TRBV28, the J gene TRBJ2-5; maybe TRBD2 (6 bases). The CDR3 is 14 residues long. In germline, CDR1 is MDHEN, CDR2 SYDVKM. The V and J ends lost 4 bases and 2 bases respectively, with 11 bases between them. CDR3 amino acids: CASSSPGTQETQYF. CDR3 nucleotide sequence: TGTGCCAGCAGTTCGCCAGGGACTCAAGAGACCCAGTACTTC.

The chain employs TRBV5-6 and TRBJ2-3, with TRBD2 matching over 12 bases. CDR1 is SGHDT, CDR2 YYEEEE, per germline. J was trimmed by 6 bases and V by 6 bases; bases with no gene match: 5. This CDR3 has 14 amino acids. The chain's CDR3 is CASTLAGGADTQYF. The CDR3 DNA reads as TGTGCCAGCACCCTAGCGGGGGGGGCGGATACGCAGTATTTT.

The CDR3 DNA is TGTGCCAGTCGGACAGTGGGGGCGGGTGCTTTCTTT. Translating it yields CASRTVGAGAFF. The chain employs TRBV28 and TRBJ1-1, with D possibly TRBD1 on 6 matching bases. The CDR3 runs 12 residues. Germline V gene lookup returns CDR1 MDHEN and CDR2 SYDVKM. Trimming shortened V by 9 bases and J by 11 bases, and 19 bases separated the two germline ends.

The CDR3 is CASSLGLADTGELFF. CDR3 bases: TGTGCCAGCAGCTTGGGTCTAGCGGACACCGGGGAGCTGTTTTTT. The chain links TRBV5-6 to TRBJ2-2; 7 bases agree with TRBD2. Germline-derived CDR1 and CDR2 are SGHDT and YYEEEE. With 0 bases clipped from V and 3 bases from J, the junction kept 2 bases outside the gene matches. CDR3 length: 15 residues. The entire variable domain, with the rest obtained from reference TRBV5-6 and TRBJ2-2, is as follows: DAGVTQSPTHLIKTRGQQVTLRCSPKSGHDTVSWYQQALGQGPQFIFQYYEEEERQRGNFPDRFSGHQFPNYSSELNVNALLLGDSALYLCASSLGLADTGELFFGEGSRLTVL.

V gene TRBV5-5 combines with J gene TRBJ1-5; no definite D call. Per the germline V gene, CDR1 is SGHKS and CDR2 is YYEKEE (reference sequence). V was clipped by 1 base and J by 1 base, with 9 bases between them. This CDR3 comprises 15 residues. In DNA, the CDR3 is TGTGCCAGCAGCTTGCGGGTAGAGAGCAATCAGCCCCAGCATTTT. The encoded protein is CASSLRVESNQPQHF.

The DNA for the CDR3 is TGTGCCAGCAGTACACTCCTCCCGGGGGGGGCGATCTACGAGCAGTACTTC. It specifies CASSTLLPGGAIYEQYF. The rearrangement uses TRBV28 and TRBJ2-7, with 8 positions matching TRBD2. CDR1 is MDHEN, CDR2 SYDVKM, per germline. V lost 5 bases to trimming and J lost 3 bases; unmatched junction nucleotides: 15. The CDR3 contains 17 residues.

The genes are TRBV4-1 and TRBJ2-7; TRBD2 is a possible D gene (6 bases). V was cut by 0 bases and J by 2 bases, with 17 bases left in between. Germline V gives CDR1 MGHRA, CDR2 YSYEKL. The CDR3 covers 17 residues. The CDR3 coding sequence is TGCGCCAGCAGCCAAGATCTGGGGGGACGGCCTACCTACGAGCAGTACTTC. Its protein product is CASSQDLGGRPTYEQYF.

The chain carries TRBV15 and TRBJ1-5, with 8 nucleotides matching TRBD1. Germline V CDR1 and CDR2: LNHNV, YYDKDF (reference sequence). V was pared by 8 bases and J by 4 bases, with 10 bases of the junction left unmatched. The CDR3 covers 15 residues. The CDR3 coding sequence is TGTGCCACCTCCCGGGACAGGTCCTCTAATCAGCCCCAGCATTTT. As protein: CATSRDRSSNQPQHF.

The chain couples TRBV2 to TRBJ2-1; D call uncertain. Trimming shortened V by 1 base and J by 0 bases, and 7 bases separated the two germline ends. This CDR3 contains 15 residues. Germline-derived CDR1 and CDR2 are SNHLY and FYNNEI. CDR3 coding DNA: TGTGCCAGCAGTGAAGATAGTCTCTCCTACAATGAGCAGTTCTTC. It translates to CASSEDSLSYNEQFF.

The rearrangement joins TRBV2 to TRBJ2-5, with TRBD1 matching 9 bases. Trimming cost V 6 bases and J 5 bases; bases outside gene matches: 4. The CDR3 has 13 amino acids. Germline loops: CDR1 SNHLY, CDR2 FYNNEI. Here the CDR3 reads CASRTGGIETQYF. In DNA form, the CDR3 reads TGTGCCAGCAGGACAGGGGGTATCGAGACCCAGTACTTC.

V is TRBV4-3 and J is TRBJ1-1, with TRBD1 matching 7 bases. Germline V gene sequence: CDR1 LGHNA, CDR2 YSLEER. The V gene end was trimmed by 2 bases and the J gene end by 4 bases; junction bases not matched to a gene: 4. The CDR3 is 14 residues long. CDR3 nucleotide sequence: TGCGCCAGCAGCCAAATTCGGGACAGCACTGAAGCTTTCTTT. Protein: CASSQIRDSTEAFF.

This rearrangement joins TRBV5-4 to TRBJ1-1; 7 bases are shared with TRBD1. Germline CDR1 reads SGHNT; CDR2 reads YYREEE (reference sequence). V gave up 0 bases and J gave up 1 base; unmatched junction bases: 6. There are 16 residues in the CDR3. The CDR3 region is CASSLGAGTENTEAFF. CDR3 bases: TGTGCCAGCAGCTTGGGGGCCGGGACAGAGAACACTGAAGCTTTCTTT.

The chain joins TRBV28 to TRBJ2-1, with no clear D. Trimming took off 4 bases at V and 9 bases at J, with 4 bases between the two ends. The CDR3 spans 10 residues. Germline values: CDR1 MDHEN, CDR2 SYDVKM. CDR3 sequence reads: CASSWTEQFF. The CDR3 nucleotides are TGTGCCAGCAGTTGGACTGAGCAGTTCTTC.

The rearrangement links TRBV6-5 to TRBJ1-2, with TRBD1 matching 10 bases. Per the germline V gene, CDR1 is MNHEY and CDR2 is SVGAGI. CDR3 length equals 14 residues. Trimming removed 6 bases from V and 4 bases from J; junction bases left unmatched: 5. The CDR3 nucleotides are TGTGCCAGCAGGGGACAGGGGATAGGCTATGGCTACACCTTC. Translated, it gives CASRGQGIGYGYTF.

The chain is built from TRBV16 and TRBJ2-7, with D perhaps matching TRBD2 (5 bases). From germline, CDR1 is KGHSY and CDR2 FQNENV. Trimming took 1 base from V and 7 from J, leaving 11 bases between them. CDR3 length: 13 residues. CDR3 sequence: CASSQLQGGEQYF. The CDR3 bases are TGTGCCAGCAGCCAATTACAAGGCGGGGAGCAGTACTTC.

CDR3 region: CASSSDRGNEKLFF. The CDR3 bases are TGTGCCAGCAGTTCGGACAGGGGGAATGAAAAACTGTTTTTT. The chain recombines TRBV27 with TRBJ1-4; 10 nucleotides match TRBD1. The CDR3 totals 14 residues. V lost 4 bases, J lost 5 bases, and 1 base stayed unmatched. CDR1 is MNHEY, CDR2 SMNVEV, per germline (reference sequence).

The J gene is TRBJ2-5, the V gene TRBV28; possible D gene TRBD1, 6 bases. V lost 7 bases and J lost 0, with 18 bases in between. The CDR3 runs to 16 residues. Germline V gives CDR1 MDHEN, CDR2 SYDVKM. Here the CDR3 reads CASTRTGTPNQETQYF. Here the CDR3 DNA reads TGTGCCAGCACCAGGACCGGGACACCAAACCAAGAGACCCAGTACTTC.

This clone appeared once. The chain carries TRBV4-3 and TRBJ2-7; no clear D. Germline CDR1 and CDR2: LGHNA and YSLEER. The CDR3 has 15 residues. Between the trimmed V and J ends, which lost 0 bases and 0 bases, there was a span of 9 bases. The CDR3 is CASSQDRTLSYEQYF. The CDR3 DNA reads TGCGCCAGCAGCCAAGATAGGACCCTCTCCTACGAGCAGTACTTC.

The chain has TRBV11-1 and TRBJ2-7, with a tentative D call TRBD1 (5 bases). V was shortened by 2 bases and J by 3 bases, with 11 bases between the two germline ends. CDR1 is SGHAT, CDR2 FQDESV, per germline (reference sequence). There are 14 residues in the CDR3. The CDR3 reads CASSLSQGSYEQYF. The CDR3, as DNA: TGTGCCAGCAGCTTATCTCAGGGAAGCTACGAGCAGTACTTC.

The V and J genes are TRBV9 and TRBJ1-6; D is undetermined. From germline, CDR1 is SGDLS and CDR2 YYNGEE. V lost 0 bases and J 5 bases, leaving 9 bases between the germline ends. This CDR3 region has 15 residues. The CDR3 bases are TGTGCCAGCAGCGTAGGGGAGATCGATAATTCACCCCTCCACTTT. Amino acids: CASSVGEIDNSPLHF.

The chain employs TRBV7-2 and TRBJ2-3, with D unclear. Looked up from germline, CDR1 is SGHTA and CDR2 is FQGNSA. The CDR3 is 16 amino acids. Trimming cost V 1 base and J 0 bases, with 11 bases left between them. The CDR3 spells CASSLVGLTSTDTQYF. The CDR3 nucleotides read TGTGCCAGCAGCTTAGTTGGTCTAACCAGCACAGATACGCAGTATTTT.

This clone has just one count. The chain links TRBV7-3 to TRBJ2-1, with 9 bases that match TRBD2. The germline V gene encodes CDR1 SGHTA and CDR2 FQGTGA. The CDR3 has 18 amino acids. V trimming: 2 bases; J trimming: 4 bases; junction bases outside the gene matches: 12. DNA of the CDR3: TGTGCCAGCAGCTTAGGGACTAGCAGGGGGAGGTGGTACAATGAGCAGTTCTTC. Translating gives CASSLGTSRGRWYNEQFF.

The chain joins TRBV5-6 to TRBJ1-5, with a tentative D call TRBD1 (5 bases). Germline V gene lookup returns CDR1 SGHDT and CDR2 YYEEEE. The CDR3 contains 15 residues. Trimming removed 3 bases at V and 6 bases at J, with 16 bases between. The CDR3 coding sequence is TGTGCCAGCAGCTACCTTCGGCAGGGTAGTCAGCCCCAGCATTTT. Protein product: CASSYLRQGSQPQHF.